A single sample is the source of the 9 T cell receptor beta chains below, sequenced in a study of cytomegalovirus exposure and HLA in healthy donors. The PCR used 60 Vbeta and 13 Jbeta primers. Method: immunoSEQ multiplex PCR; TCRdb's copy keeps in-frame clones and lacks some. Of around 150,000 clones in the sample, approximately 81% were seen once. Sequenced: PBMCs. These receptors all stem from a man aged 18 to 30 in good health and CMV-seropositive.

The CDR3 DNA is TGTGCCAGCAGCTTCTCTAGCGGGGGGGCCGTTTTGAGCGAGCAGTACTTC. Protein sequence: CASSFSSGGAVLSEQYF. This rearrangement joins TRBV7-6 to TRBJ2-7, with TRBD2 identical over 12 bases. The germline V gene encodes CDR1 SGHVS and CDR2 FNYEAQ. The ends lost 3 bases at V and 6 bases at J; junction bases unmatched: 12. This CDR3 contains 17 residues.

V is TRBV6-5 and J is TRBJ1-3; 7 bases match TRBD1. From germline, CDR1 is MNHEY and CDR2 SVGAGI. Unmatched junction bases numbered 4, after V lost 0 bases and J lost 8 bases. The CDR3 spans 14 residues. CDR3 in DNA: TGTGCCAGCAGTTACTCAGGCCAGGGGGACACCATATATTTT. Its translation: CASSYSGQGDTIYF.

This sequence joins TRBV11-2 and TRBJ2-7; TRBD1 aligns across 9 bases. The germline V gene encodes CDR1 SGHAT and CDR2 FQNNGV. Trimming cost V 2 bases and J 6 bases; bases outside gene matches: 11. The CDR3 has 16 residues. The CDR3: CASSLSQGAQGLEQYF. DNA for the CDR3: TGTGCCAGCAGCTTATCACAGGGGGCTCAGGGCCTCGAGCAGTACTTC. The complete variable domain, with remaining parts taken from reference TRBV11-2 and TRBJ2-7, reads EAGVAQSPRYKIIEKRQSVAFWCNPISGHATLYWYQQILGQGPKLLIQFQNNGVVDDSQLPKDRFSAERLKGVDSTLKIQPAKLEDSAVYLCASSLSQGAQGLEQYFGPGTRLTVT.

J is TRBJ1-4 and V is TRBV18, with 9 bases that match TRBD1. This CDR3 is built from 14 residues. Germline trimming cut 6 bases from V and 7 bases from J; bases unmatched to any gene: 6. Germline values: CDR1 KGHSH, CDR2 LQKENI. The CDR3 DNA reads as TGTGCCAGCTCCTACGGGACAGGGCCTGAAAAACTGTTTTTT. Its protein product is CASSYGTGPEKLFF.

CDR3 amino acids: CASSLGGKEQYF. In DNA form, the CDR3 reads TGCGCCAGCAGCTTGGGAGGGAAAGAGCAGTACTTC. The chain carries TRBV5-1 and TRBJ2-7, with D perhaps matching TRBD2 (5 bases). The CDR3 totals 12 residues. V was pared by 0 bases and J by 7 bases, with 8 bases between. Germline V gene lookup returns CDR1 SGHRS and CDR2 YFSETQ.

The chain employs TRBV30 and TRBJ1-1; D may be TRBD1 (5 bases). V gave up 2 bases and J gave up 5 bases, with 9 bases separating them. The germline V gene has CDR1 GTSNPN and CDR2 SVGIG (reference sequence). The CDR3 length is 12 residues. The CDR3 reads CAWSWGRTEAFF. In DNA, the CDR3 is TGTGCCTGGAGTTGGGGGAGGACTGAAGCTTTCTTT.

The chain employs TRBV7-9 and TRBJ2-3; 10 bases are shared with TRBD1. With 5 bases clipped from V and 4 bases from J, the junction kept 3 bases outside the gene matches. Germline V lookup: CDR1 SEHNR, CDR2 FQNEAQ (reference sequence). The CDR3 extends over 14 amino acids. The CDR3 here is CASSEGQGSDTQYF. Written as DNA, the CDR3 is TGTGCCAGCAGCGAGGGACAGGGGTCAGATACGCAGTATTTT.

The chain has TRBV15 and TRBJ1-4, with TRBD1 matching 7 bases. CDR1 LNHNV and CDR2 YYDKDF come from the germline V gene (reference sequence). The V segment lost 6 bases and the J segment 7 bases; nucleotides outside the gene matches: 23. CDR3 length: 19 residues. The CDR3 nucleotides are TGTGCCACCAGGCCAACGACAACCCCTTGGGACAGACAGTCTGAAAAACTGTTTTTT. Translation gives CATRPTTTPWDRQSEKLFF.

The DNA of the CDR3 is TGCAGCGTTGAAGCCCCCCCCGGGACAGGGACCTATGGCTACACCTTC. Protein: CSVEAPPGTGTYGYTF. V gene TRBV29-1 combines with J gene TRBJ1-2, with 9 positions matching TRBD1. CDR1 is SQVTM, CDR2 ANQGSEA, per germline. Trimming removed 1 base from V and 4 bases from J; junction bases left unmatched: 10. The CDR3 length is 16 residues. The variable domain in full, with the rest retrieved from reference TRBV29-1 and TRBJ1-2, is SAVISQKPSRDICQRGTSLTIQCQVDSQVTMMFWYRQQPGQSLTLIATANQGSEATYESGFVIDKFPISRPNLTFSTLTVSNMSPEDSSIYLCSVEAPPGTGTYGYTFGSGTRLTVV.